This record covers a single TCR beta chain. This receptor's antigen is unknown. A commercial ELISA kit detecting HCMV-specific IgG in serum was used to determine HCMV serostatus. Peripheral blood mononuclear cells were isolated from blood by Ficoll density gradient centrifugation. Counted from cysteine to phenylalanine, this CDR3 has 15 amino acids. No DNA appears here. In the germline V gene (reference sequence), CDR1 corresponds to LNHNV and CDR2 to YYDKDF. The sample originates from a study of T cells expressing NK-cell markers (TCRdb year 2020). Background for the entire study: Three sorted T-cell subsets (CD3+CD56+NKG2C+, CD3+CD56+NKG2C- and CD3+CD56-NKG2C+) from 8 or 9 donors had their TCR beta-chain repertoires profiled. All eight donors whose samples were sequenced were randomly selected healthy volunteers, three of them men and five women. Among the eight sequenced donors, only one was HCMV-seronegative, while the other seven were HCMV-seropositive. Libraries were sequenced as 2 x 150 bp reads on Illumina HiSeq 2000/2500, MiSeq or NextSeq. Beyond this particular receptor, the publication reports: For more than 5 donors, the dominant CD3+CD56+NKG2C+ clonotypes were among the top 10 CD8+ clonotypes and accounted for 1.0-7.0% of CD8+ T cells. Those dominant clonotypes were again the most abundant among CD3+CD56-NKG2C+ cells in four donors, at roughly 25-60.1%. Whether the expanded NKG2C-expressing T cell clones were specific for HCMV antigens remained unclear.

Sequencing used an Illumina HiSeq 2000. 5'RACE template switching, by which a universal primer site and unique molecular identifiers were added, was used to make TCR beta cDNA libraries. Synthesis of cDNA was primed from the TCR beta constant segment and was followed by two consecutive PCR amplification steps. The authors' pipeline ran thus. MIGEC was used to demultiplex reads and group reads by UMI, and MiTCR was used to assemble and quantify clonotypes. To remove erroneous sequences, TCR cDNA sequences were retained only when supported by two or more reads. The tcR package was used for downstream repertoire analysis, and clonotypes were matched between fractions using CDR3 nucleotide sequence together with V segment. Antigen specificity was annotated against VDJdb with VDJmatch, allowing one amino acid substitution in CDR3. TCRdb reanalyzed the reads, keeping one entry per CDR3 protein sequence and omitting DNA. The V and J calls were not made by the authors but by TCRdb's processing. The sample's own table lists 400,000 to 450,000 distinct CDR3 sequences. Approximately 7% of the sample is held by the ten biggest clonotypes.

Sequencing was performed on blood T cells: a sorted CD56 or NKG2C T cell subset, CD4+ or CD8+ T cells, or bulk PBMC T cells (not recorded which). The chain is made from TRBV15 and TRBJ1-5; TCRdb's D gene call, TRBD1, goes unchecked for lack of DNA. This sequence originates from a woman between 18 and 70 years old in good health. Here the CDR3 is given as CATSRDGAGGQPQHF.